Presented here are 21 T cell receptor beta chains from one specimen sequenced in a study of Graves' ophthalmopathy and Graves' hyperthyroidism. Amplification targeted the TCR beta CDR3 regions, with RNA transcripts as the source material. The library came from an HTBI-primed first-round RT-PCR and a second-round multiplex PCR. One entry per CDR3 protein, called by TCRdb with MiXCR from the multiplex PCR reads. The repertoire holds 200,000 to 250,000 distinct CDR3 sequences, with about 32% as singletons. Sequencing was performed on peripheral blood. Every receptor here comes from a man in his fifties with Graves' ophthalmopathy.

This clonotype was picked up many times. The rearrangement links TRBV5-8 to TRBJ1-5; D ambiguous. The V end was cut by 0 bases, the J end by 6 bases, with 1 base between. This CDR3 region has 11 residues. Germline CDR1 is SGHTS and CDR2 is YDEGEE. CDR3 sequence (DNA): TGTGCCAGCAGCTTGGCTCAGCCCCAGCATTTT. Translating gives CASSLAQPQHF.

This clonotype came up many times. The chain couples TRBV19 to TRBJ1-5; D unclear. V was pared by 3 bases and J by 2 bases, with 11 bases between. CDR1 is LNHDA, CDR2 SQIVND, per germline (reference sequence). The CDR3 length is 15 residues. The CDR3 reads CASSMFVGGNQPQHF. The DNA for the CDR3 is TGTGCCAGTAGTATGTTCGTCGGAGGCAATCAGCCCCAGCATTTT.

Only a few counts were recorded for this clonotype. The chain recombines TRBV12-3 or TRBV12-4 with TRBJ1-2; D possibly corresponds to TRBD1 (5 bases). The CDR3 covers 16 residues. The V and J ends lost 6 bases and 4 bases respectively, with 21 bases between them. CDR3 region: CASSATGGGGTYGYTF. CDR3 sequence (DNA): TGTGCCAGCAGCGCCACGGGAGGTGGGGGGACCTATGGCTACACCTTC.

The sample holds many counts of this clonotype. This chain links TRBV10-3 with TRBJ2-2, with D tentatively TRBD2 (6 bases). With 10 bases removed from V and 0 bases from J, the gap between germline ends came to 18 bases. Germline CDR1 ENHRY, CDR2 SYGVKD. The CDR3 is 16 amino acids. As DNA, the CDR3 is TGTGCCACCAAGGGAATAGCGGAGACGAACACCGGGGAGCTGTTTTTT. Protein: CATKGIAETNTGELFF.

CDR3 coding DNA: TGCAACGTGGGGGACACCTACGAGCAGTACTTC. As protein: CNVGDTYEQYF. V is TRBV29-1 and J is TRBJ2-7; a possible D gene is TRBD1 (6 bases). The V gene's germline CDR1 is SQVTM and CDR2 ANQGSEA. CDR3 size: 11 residues.

The CDR3: CASSGYKNTEAFF. As DNA, the CDR3 is TGTGCCAGCAGTGGGTACAAGAACACTGAAGCTTTCTTT. This chain connects TRBV6-1 to TRBJ1-1; D unresolved. Trimming took 4 bases from V and 1 from J, leaving 7 bases between them. Germline V lookup: CDR1 MNHNS, CDR2 SASEGT. The CDR3 is 13 residues long.

This clonotype was picked up many times. The rearrangement joins TRBV19 to TRBJ1-2; possibly TRBD1 for D (5 bases). V lost 5 bases and J lost 6, with 10 bases in between. CDR3 length: 12 amino acids. Germline V lookup: CDR1 LNHDA, CDR2 SQIVND (reference sequence). The CDR3 DNA is TGTGCCAGTAGTCCGGGACCCGATGGCTACACCTTC. Translation gives CASSPGPDGYTF.

Many counts were recorded for this clonotype. CDR3 DNA sequence: TGTGCCAGCAGCGGGGGACTAGCGGGAGTAGAGACCCAGTACTTC. Amino acid sequence: CASSGGLAGVETQYF. This chain uses TRBV7-2 with TRBJ2-5; TRBD2 matches at 14 bases. Germline loops: CDR1 SGHTA, CDR2 FQGNSA. The CDR3 totals 15 residues. The V and J ends lost 5 bases and 4 bases, in that order; junction bases with no gene match: 3. Supplemented by reference TRBV7-2 and TRBJ2-5, the full variable domain reads GAGVSQSPSNKVTEKGKDVELRCDPISGHTALYWYRQSLGQGLEFLIYFQGNSAPDKSGLPSDRFSAERTGGSVSTLTIQRTQQEDSAVYLCASSGGLAGVETQYFGPGTRLLVL.

The chain recombines TRBV10-3 with TRBJ2-5; 10 bases line up with TRBD1. Germline CDR1 is ENHRY and CDR2 is SYGVKD. There are 14 residues in the CDR3. V trimming: 6 bases; J trimming: 4 bases; junction bases outside the gene matches: 5. CDR3 coding DNA: TGTGCCATCAGCGCGACAGGGGGCGCAGAGACCCAGTACTTC. Amino acid sequence: CAISATGGAETQYF.

This rearrangement joins TRBV20-1 to TRBJ1-1; D might be TRBD1 (5 bases). The germline V gene has CDR1 DFQATT and CDR2 SNEGSKA (reference sequence). The CDR3 consists of 14 residues. V shed 6 bases and J shed 3 bases, with 17 bases lying between them. In DNA, the CDR3 is TGCAGTGCACCAAAAGGCGGGGGTCACACTGAAGCTTTCTTT. Its translation: CSAPKGGGHTEAFF.

The table lists this clonotype with many counts. The rearrangement joins TRBV11-2 to TRBJ2-2; unclear D gene. Trimming left V 0 bases short and J 1 base short, with 6 bases between. CDR1 and CDR2 from the germline V gene are SGHAT and FQNNGV. The CDR3 loop spans 15 amino acids. The CDR3, as DNA: TGTGCCAGCAGCTTAGAACTCATGAACACCGGGGAGCTGTTTTTT. Its translation is CASSLELMNTGELFF.

This clonotype showed up many times. This CDR3 is CASSQIGGNTEAFF. As DNA, the CDR3 is TGTGCCAGCAGCCAAATCGGGGGGAACACTGAAGCTTTCTTT. The V gene is TRBV11-2, the J gene TRBJ1-1; possibly TRBD1 for D (5 bases). V was clipped by 5 bases and J by 1 base, with 11 bases between them. The CDR3 loop spans 14 amino acids. Germline V gene data show CDR1 as SGHAT and CDR2 as FQNNGV. Looking up the rest from reference TRBV11-2 and TRBJ1-1 gives the full variable domain: EAGVAQSPRYKIIEKRQSVAFWCNPISGHATLYWYQQILGQGPKLLIQFQNNGVVDDSQLPKDRFSAERLKGVDSTLKIQPAKLEDSAVYLCASSQIGGNTEAFFGQGTRLTVV.

This clonotype has just a few counts. The chain couples TRBV7-9 to TRBJ1-1; D gene unclear. Per the germline V gene, CDR1 is SEHNR and CDR2 is FQNEAQ (reference sequence). CDR3 size: 13 residues. V was pared by 0 bases and J by 3 bases, with 5 bases between. The CDR3 sequence: CASSLAGHTEAFF. Written as DNA, the CDR3 is TGTGCCAGCAGCTTAGCAGGGCACACTGAAGCTTTCTTT.

This clonotype came up once. V is TRBV24-1 and J is TRBJ1-6; 10 bases are shared with TRBD1. Trimming took 5 bases from V and 10 from J; bases not matched to a gene: 13. This CDR3 has 17 residues. Germline CDR1 is KGHDR and CDR2 is SFDVKD. CDR3 sequence: CATSGVRDRGKRSPLHF. DNA for the CDR3: TGTGCCACCAGTGGTGTCCGGGACAGGGGCAAGAGGTCACCCCTCCACTTT.

This clonotype was seen ten or more times. The chain couples TRBV6-2 or TRBV6-3 to TRBJ1-5, with D possibly TRBD1 on 6 matching bases. The CDR3 contains 14 residues. The V and J ends lost 5 bases and 7 bases respectively, with 15 bases between them. Germline CDR1 and CDR2: MNHEY and SVGEGT. The CDR3 region is CASSKTGLWQPQHF. For the CDR3, the DNA is TGTGCCAGCAGTAAAACAGGGCTGTGGCAGCCCCAGCATTTT.

DNA of the CDR3: TGTGCCAGCACCTCAACCGGGAGGGAAAGAAAAGAGACCCAGTACTTC. Translated, it gives CASTSTGRERKETQYF. The rearrangement joins TRBV28 to TRBJ2-5; 8 bases line up with TRBD2. The CDR3 length is 16 residues. With 7 bases clipped from V and 3 bases from J, the junction kept 13 bases outside the gene matches. Germline lookup yields CDR1 MDHEN and CDR2 SYDVKM.

The sample holds many counts of this clonotype. The gene calls are TRBV28 and TRBJ1-1, with D hard to call. The V end lost 10 bases, the J end lost 1 base, and 7 bases lay between the germline ends. CDR1 and CDR2 (germline): MDHEN, SYDVKM. The CDR3 sequence is 11 residues long. The CDR3 loop is CAITGNTEAFF. For the CDR3, the DNA is TGTGCCATCACTGGGAACACTGAAGCTTTCTTT.

The chain employs TRBV6-1 and TRBJ2-7, with 13 bases matching TRBD2. Trimming removed 6 bases from V and 1 base from J; junction bases left unmatched: 6. This CDR3 comprises 16 residues. Per the germline V gene, CDR1 is MNHNS and CDR2 is SASEGT. CDR3 sequence (DNA): TGTGCCAGCAGGGGGGGGACTAGCGGGGTGTCCTACGAGCAGTACTTC. Its translation: CASRGGTSGVSYEQYF.

The CDR3 spells CASSFFLRQDEQYF. In nucleotides, the CDR3 is TGTGCCAGCAGCTTTTTCCTTAGACAGGACGAGCAGTACTTC. The chain has TRBV7-8 and TRBJ2-7; tentatively, D is TRBD1 (6 bases). The V end lost 3 bases, the J end lost 5 bases, and 14 bases lay between the germline ends. The CDR3 contains 14 residues. Per the germline V gene, CDR1 is SGHVS and CDR2 is FQNEAQ.

CDR3 sequence reads: CASSFATENSPLHF. DNA for the CDR3: TGTGCCAGCAGTTTTGCGACAGAGAATTCACCCCTCCACTTT. The V call is TRBV28, the J call TRBJ1-6; perhaps TRBD1 as D (5 bases). Germline V gives CDR1 MDHEN, CDR2 SYDVKM. V shed 3 bases and J shed 7 bases, with 10 bases lying between them. This CDR3 has 14 residues.

The J gene is TRBJ1-5, the V gene TRBV12-3 or TRBV12-4, with 8 bases fitting TRBD1. The CDR3 contains 12 residues. Losses at the gene ends were 6 bases for V and 12 bases for J; bases not matched to a gene: 7. CDR3 in DNA: TGTGCCAGCAGACCTGGGACAGGTGGCCAGCATTTT. Translation: CASRPGTGGQHF.